The 16 T cell receptor beta chains given below trace back to one sample, sequenced in a study of vaccination and CD4 T cells after COVID-19. These receptors have no identified antigens. Documented treatment: roughly 10-day PBMC culture with coronavirus spike peptide pools or control peptides (ViraFEST assay). Cultured CD4+ T-cell DNA underwent Oncomine TCR Beta short-read sequencing. A single record per CDR3 protein comes from TCRdb applying MiXCR to the PCR reads. The profile shows about 15,000 distinct CDR3 sequences, approximately 26% of them singletons. Material: cultured CD4+ T cells from blood. These receptors originate from a human donor with COVID-19.

In this sample, this clonotype turned up a few times. The chain couples TRBV6-5 to TRBJ1-6, with a tentative D call TRBD1 (5 bases). Germline CDR1 is MNHEY and CDR2 is SVGAGI. Trimming stripped 0 bases from V and 6 bases from J, with 6 bases between. The CDR3 is made up of 14 amino acids. The CDR3 is CASSYSDTNSPLHF. CDR3 coding DNA: TGTGCCAGCAGTTACTCGGACACTAATTCACCCCTCCACTTT.

The V and J genes are TRBV4-2 and TRBJ2-7, with 8 bases aligning to TRBD2. Losses at the gene ends were 3 bases for V and 1 base for J; bases not matched to a gene: 8. This CDR3 comprises 16 residues. Germline CDR1 reads LGHNA; CDR2 reads YNFKEQ. The CDR3 protein is CASSQGSGTSSYEQYF. CDR3 sequence (DNA): TGTGCCAGCAGCCAGGGGTCCGGGACTAGTTCCTACGAGCAGTACTTC.

This chain uses TRBV12-3 or TRBV12-4 with TRBJ2-7; TRBD2 is a possible D gene (5 bases). Trimming cost V 0 bases and J 5 bases, with 11 bases left between them. This CDR3 is 14 amino acids long. In nucleotides, the CDR3 is TGTGCCAGCAGTTTAGCGTCTAGCTCTAACGAGCAGTACTTC. Protein: CASSLASSSNEQYF.

Only a few counts were recorded for this clonotype. The rearrangement uses TRBV12-3 or TRBV12-4 and TRBJ1-1; 7 nucleotides line up with TRBD1. The CDR3 contains 14 residues. V lost 6 bases to trimming and J lost 5 bases; unmatched junction nucleotides: 9. CDR3 sequence: CASRQRGRWTEAFF. CDR3 nucleotide sequence: TGTGCCAGCAGGCAGAGGGGGCGATGGACTGAAGCTTTCTTT.

This clonotype showed up just a few times. The rearrangement links TRBV20-1 to TRBJ2-5, with TRBD1 as a possible D gene (5 bases). V lost 2 bases and J lost 5, with 9 bases in between. The CDR3 runs to 12 residues. Germline CDR1 DFQATT, CDR2 SNEGSKA (reference sequence). CDR3 in DNA: TGCAGTGCTAGAACCTACAGGGAGACCCAGTACTTC. Encoded protein: CSARTYRETQYF.

J is TRBJ2-5 and V is TRBV5-4, with 7 bases that match TRBD2. Germline CDR1 and CDR2: SGHNT and YYREEE (reference sequence). The CDR3 consists of 14 residues. The ends lost 4 bases at V and 2 bases at J; junction bases unmatched: 5. The DNA of the CDR3 is TGTGCCAGCAGCCGGTGGGGGGGGCAAGAGACCCAGTACTTC. Protein sequence: CASSRWGGQETQYF.

A few counts support this clonotype. The chain combines TRBV7-3 with TRBJ2-6; 7 positions match TRBD2. The length of the CDR3 is 19 residues. The trim removed 8 bases at V and 0 bases at J, leaving 16 bases unmatched. CDR1 is SGHTA, CDR2 FQGTGA, per germline. In DNA, the CDR3 is TGTGCCAGCTCCGTAATGGGGGGGGGTTGGTCCTCTGGGGCCAACGTCCTGACTTTC. Amino acid sequence: CASSVMGGGWSSGANVLTF.

This rearrangement joins TRBV7-6 to TRBJ2-1; D perhaps matches TRBD2 (7 bases). Germline-derived CDR1 and CDR2 are SGHVS and FNYEAQ. V was cut by 7 bases and J by 4 bases, with 11 bases left in between. CDR3 length: 13 amino acids. This CDR3 is CASTRGAYNEQFF. The CDR3 nucleotides are TGTGCCAGCACCCGGGGGGCGTACAATGAGCAGTTCTTC.

This chain uses TRBV2 with TRBJ1-1; D gene unclear. The CDR3 extends over 13 amino acids. V was clipped by 8 bases and J by 5 bases, with 15 bases between them. CDR1 SNHLY and CDR2 FYNNEI come from the germline V gene. This CDR3 reads CASASTYQTEAFF. CDR3 DNA sequence: TGTGCCAGCGCCTCGACATACCAAACTGAAGCTTTCTTT.

V is TRBV7-8 and J is TRBJ2-3; D gene unclear. The CDR3 extends over 16 amino acids. The germline V gene has CDR1 SGHVS and CDR2 FQNEAQ. The V gene lost 1 base and the J gene lost 0 bases, with 11 bases spanning the gap. CDR3 in amino acids: CASSLVLQISTDTQYF. In DNA, the CDR3 is TGTGCCAGCAGCTTAGTCCTTCAGATTAGCACAGATACGCAGTATTTT. The full variable domain, completed using reference TRBV7-8 and TRBJ2-3, is GAGVSQSPRYKVAKRGQDVALRCDPISGHVSLFWYQQALGQGPEFLTYFQNEAQLDKSGLPSDRFFAERPEGSVSTLKIQRTQQEDSAVYLCASSLVLQISTDTQYFGPGTRLTVL.

This clonotype was detected only a few times. This chain uses TRBV6-1 with TRBJ1-1; 8 bases match TRBD1. The V and J ends lost 6 bases and 4 bases, in that order; junction bases with no gene match: 4. CDR3 length equals 13 residues. The germline CDR1 and CDR2 sequences are MNHNS and SASEGT. CDR3 sequence reads: CASRDRETTEAFF. DNA of the CDR3: TGTGCCAGCAGGGACAGGGAGACCACTGAAGCTTTCTTT.

The chain recombines TRBV7-9 with TRBJ1-6; D unresolved. The CDR3 runs to 13 residues. The V gene lost 5 bases and the J gene lost 7 bases, with 9 bases spanning the gap. Looked up from germline, CDR1 is SEHNR and CDR2 is FQNEAQ (reference sequence). CDR3 sequence (DNA): TGTGCCAGCAGCCCTGGACTGAATTCACCCCTCCACTTT. Translating it yields CASSPGLNSPLHF. Variable domain in full (rest from reference TRBV7-9 and TRBJ1-6): DTGVSQNPRHKITKRGQNVTFRCDPISEHNRLYWYRQTLGQGPEFLTYFQNEAQLEKSRLLSDRFSAERPKGSFSTLEIQRTEQGDSAMYLCASSPGLNSPLHFGNGTRLTVT.

V usage is TRBV7-2 and J usage is TRBJ2-2, with 7 positions matching TRBD2. This CDR3 contains 15 residues. Unmatched junction bases numbered 5, after V lost 1 base and J lost 6 bases. The germline gives CDR1 SGHTA, CDR2 FQGNSA. Here the CDR3 reads CASSLGSGRAGELFF. In DNA form, the CDR3 reads TGTGCCAGCAGCTTAGGATCGGGGAGGGCCGGGGAGCTGTTTTTT.

This clonotype appeared a few times. J is TRBJ1-2 and V is TRBV4-1; TRBD1 is a possible D gene (5 bases). Germline-derived CDR1 and CDR2 are MGHRA and YSYEKL. The CDR3 covers 15 residues. With 1 base removed from V and 2 bases from J, the gap between germline ends came to 11 bases. The chain's CDR3 is CASSQGRGGNYGYTF. In DNA form, the CDR3 reads TGCGCCAGCAGCCAAGGGAGGGGAGGAAACTATGGCTACACCTTC.

This clonotype was observed a few times. This chain joins TRBV2 and TRBJ2-2, with TRBD1 as a possible D gene (6 bases). Trimming stripped 4 bases from V and 5 bases from J, with 11 bases between. CDR1 and CDR2 (germline): SNHLY, FYNNEI. This CDR3 region has 14 residues. The CDR3 nucleotides read TGTGCCAGCAGTGTTCACAGGGATACCGGGGAGCTGTTTTTT. This translates into CASSVHRDTGELFF.

The chain carries TRBV7-2 and TRBJ2-3; D might be TRBD1 or TRBD2, each matching 5 bases. Germline V gene lookup returns CDR1 SGHTA and CDR2 FQGNSA. Between the trimmed V and J ends, which lost 3 bases and 2 bases, there was a span of 12 bases. CDR3 size: 15 residues. The CDR3 here is CASSFRDQITDTQYF. CDR3 in DNA: TGTGCCAGCAGCTTCCGGGACCAAATCACAGATACGCAGTATTTT. Variable domain in full (rest from reference TRBV7-2 and TRBJ2-3): GAGVSQSPSNKVTEKGKDVELRCDPISGHTALYWYRQSLGQGLEFLIYFQGNSAPDKSGLPSDRFSAERTGGSVSTLTIQRTQQEDSAVYLCASSFRDQITDTQYFGPGTRLTVL.